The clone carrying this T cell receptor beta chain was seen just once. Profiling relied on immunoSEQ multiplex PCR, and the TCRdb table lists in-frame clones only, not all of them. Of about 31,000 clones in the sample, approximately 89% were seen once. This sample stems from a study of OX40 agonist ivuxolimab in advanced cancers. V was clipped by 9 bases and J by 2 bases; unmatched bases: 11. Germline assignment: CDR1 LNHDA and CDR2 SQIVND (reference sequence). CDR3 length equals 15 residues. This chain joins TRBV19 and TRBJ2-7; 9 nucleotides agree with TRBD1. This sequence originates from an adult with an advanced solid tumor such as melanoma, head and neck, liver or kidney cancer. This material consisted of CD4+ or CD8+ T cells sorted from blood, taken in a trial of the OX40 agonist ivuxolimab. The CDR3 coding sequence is TGTGCCAGCAGATTCAGGAGACAGGGGGCCTACGAGCAGTACTTC. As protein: CASRFRRQGAYEQYF. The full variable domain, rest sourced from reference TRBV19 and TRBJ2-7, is DGGITQSPKYLFRKEGQNVTLSCEQNLNHDAMYWYRQDPGQGLRLIYYSQIVNDFQKGDIAEGYSVSREKKESFPLTVTSAQKNPTAFYLCASRFRRQGAYEQYFGPGTRLTVT.